This T cell receptor beta chain originates from a study of cytomegalovirus exposure and HLA in healthy donors. This clone has just a few counts. A multiplex PCR was run with 60 Vbeta primers and 13 Jbeta primers. The data were produced by immunoSEQ multiplex PCR, yet TCRdb's version contains in-frame clones alone and is incomplete. The repertoire holds approximately 140,000 clones, about 60% seen once, with roughly 6.8% in the top ten. Germline V gene data show CDR1 as MNHEY and CDR2 as SMNVEV (reference sequence). The CDR3 is 15 amino acids. J gave up 5 bases and V 6 bases, and 10 bases lay outside the gene matches.

Specimen: PBMCs. This receptor was obtained from a woman aged 60-70 years in good health and CMV-seropositive. This rearrangement joins TRBV27 to TRBJ2-5, with 9 positions matching TRBD1. The CDR3 sequence is CASRFTGGVGETQYF. CDR3 in DNA: TGTGCCAGCAGATTCACAGGGGGCGTTGGGGAGACCCAGTACTTC.